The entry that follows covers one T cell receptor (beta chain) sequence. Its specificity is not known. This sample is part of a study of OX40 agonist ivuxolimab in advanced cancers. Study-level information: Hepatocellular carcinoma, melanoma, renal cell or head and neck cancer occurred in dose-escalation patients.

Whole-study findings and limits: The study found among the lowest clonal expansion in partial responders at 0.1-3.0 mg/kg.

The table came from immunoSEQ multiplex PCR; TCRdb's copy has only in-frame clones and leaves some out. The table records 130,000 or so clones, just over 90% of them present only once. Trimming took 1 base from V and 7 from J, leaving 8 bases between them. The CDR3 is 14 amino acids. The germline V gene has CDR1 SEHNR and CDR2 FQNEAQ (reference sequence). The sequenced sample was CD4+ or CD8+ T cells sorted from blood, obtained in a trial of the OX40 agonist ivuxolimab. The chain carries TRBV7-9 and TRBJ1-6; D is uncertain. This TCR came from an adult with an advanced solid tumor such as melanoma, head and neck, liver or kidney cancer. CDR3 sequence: CASSLGTANSPLHF. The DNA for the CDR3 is TGTGCCAGCAGCTTAGGGACCGCAAATTCACCCCTCCACTTT. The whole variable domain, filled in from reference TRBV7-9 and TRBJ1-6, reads DTGVSQNPRHKITKRGQNVTFRCDPISEHNRLYWYRQTLGQGPEFLTYFQNEAQLEKSRLLSDRFSAERPKGSFSTLEIQRTEQGDSAMYLCASSLGTANSPLHFGNGTRLTVT.